This T cell receptor beta chain comes out of a study of graft-versus-host responses after intestinal transplantation. Germline CDR1 and CDR2: MNHNS and SASEGT. This CDR3 has 12 amino acids. V lost 6 bases to trimming and J lost 4 bases, with 6 bases between them. Concerning this clone: What it binds is not known.

Some clones are missing from TCRdb's copy, which holds only in-frame ones; the method was immunoSEQ multiplex PCR. Seen here are roughly 110,000 clones, over 85% observed once, and the top ten hold 0.23%. This specimen consisted of unstimulated CD4+ T cells sorted from spleen or lymph node cells, obtained before transplant. The rearrangement uses TRBV6-1 and TRBJ2-2; weak D call: TRBD1 (5 bases). This receptor was obtained from a human donor who was the organ donor for an intestinal transplant. The CDR3 reads CASRGPTGELFF. DNA for the CDR3: TGTGCCAGCAGGGGGCCCACCGGGGAGCTGTTTTTT.